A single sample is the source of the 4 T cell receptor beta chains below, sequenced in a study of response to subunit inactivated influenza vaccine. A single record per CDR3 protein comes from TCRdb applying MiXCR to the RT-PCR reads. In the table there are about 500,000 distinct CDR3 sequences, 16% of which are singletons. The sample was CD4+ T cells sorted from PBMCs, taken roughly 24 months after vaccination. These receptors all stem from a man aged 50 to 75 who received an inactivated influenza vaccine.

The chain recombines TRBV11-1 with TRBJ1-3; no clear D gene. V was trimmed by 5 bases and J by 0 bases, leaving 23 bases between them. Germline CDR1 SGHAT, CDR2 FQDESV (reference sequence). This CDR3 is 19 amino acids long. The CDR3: CASSPPGGRKDTSGNTIYF. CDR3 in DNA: TGTGCCAGCAGCCCTCCTGGAGGGCGCAAGGATACCTCTGGAAACACCATATATTTT.

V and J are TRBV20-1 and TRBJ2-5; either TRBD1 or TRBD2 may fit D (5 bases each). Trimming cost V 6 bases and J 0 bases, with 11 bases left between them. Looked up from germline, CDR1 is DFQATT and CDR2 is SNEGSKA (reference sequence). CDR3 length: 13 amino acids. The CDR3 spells CSAEGRNQETQYF. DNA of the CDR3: TGCAGTGCAGAGGGACGGAACCAAGAGACCCAGTACTTC.

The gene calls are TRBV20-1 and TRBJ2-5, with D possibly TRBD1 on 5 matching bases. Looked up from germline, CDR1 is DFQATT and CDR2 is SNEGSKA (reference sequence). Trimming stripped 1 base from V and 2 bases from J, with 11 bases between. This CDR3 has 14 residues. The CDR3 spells CSARGPGYQETQYF. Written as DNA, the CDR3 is TGCAGTGCTAGAGGCCCAGGGTATCAAGAGACCCAGTACTTC.

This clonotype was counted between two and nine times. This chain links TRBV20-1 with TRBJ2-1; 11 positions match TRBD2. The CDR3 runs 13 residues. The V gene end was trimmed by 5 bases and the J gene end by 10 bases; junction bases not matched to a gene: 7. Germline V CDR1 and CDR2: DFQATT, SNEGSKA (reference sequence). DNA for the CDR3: TGCAGTGCTTTCCAGACTAGCGGGAACGAGCAGTTCTTC. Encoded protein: CSAFQTSGNEQFF.